The clone carrying this T cell receptor beta chain was detected only a few times. The entry originates in a study of CD8+CD57+ T cells in acquired aplastic anemia. The V gene's germline CDR1 is DFQATT and CDR2 SNEGSKA (reference sequence). Deletions cut 0 bases from V and 11 bases from J, with 16 bases between. The CDR3 spans 13 residues. Patients included in sequencing had previously demonstrated CD8+CD57+ cell expansion by flow cytometry. The use of genomic DNA as template underpinned the TCR beta VDJ and CDR3 profiling. TCRdb passed the reads through MiXCR, listing each CDR3 protein once. The sample yields 150,000 to 200,000 distinct CDR3 sequences, 40% to 60% seen once.

This TCR was recovered from a human donor with aplastic anemia. Sequencing was performed on sorted CD4+, CD8+, or CD8+CD57+ T cells (not recorded which) from PBMCs. The chain joins TRBV20-1 to TRBJ1-1; D is undetermined. The CDR3 nucleotides are TGCAGTGCTAGAGATCCAACCCACCCATTGGCTTTCTTT. It translates to CSARDPTHPLAFF.